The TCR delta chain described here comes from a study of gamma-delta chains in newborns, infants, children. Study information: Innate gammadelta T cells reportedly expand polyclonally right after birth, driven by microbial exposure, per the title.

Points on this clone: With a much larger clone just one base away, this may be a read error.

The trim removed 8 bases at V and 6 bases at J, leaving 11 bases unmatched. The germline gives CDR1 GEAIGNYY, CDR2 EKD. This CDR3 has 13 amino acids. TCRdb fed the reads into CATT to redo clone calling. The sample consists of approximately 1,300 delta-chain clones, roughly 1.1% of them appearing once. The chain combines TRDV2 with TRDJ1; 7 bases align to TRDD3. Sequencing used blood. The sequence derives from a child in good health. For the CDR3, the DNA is TGTGCCTTGGACCTCGTACTGGGGCATAAACTCATCTTT. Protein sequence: CALDLVLGHKLIF.